Many counts were recorded for the clone carrying this T cell receptor (beta chain). The study enrolled patients aged 18 to 65 with newly diagnosed hyperthyroidism of under 2 months' duration. Amplified TCR beta CDR3 regions came from RNA transcripts. First-round RT-PCR targeting the TCR CDR3 was performed with the HTBI primer set. One entry per CDR3 protein results from TCRdb running MiXCR on the multiplex PCR reads. The data hold around 440,000 distinct CDR3 sequences, with approximately 14% observed a single time. This specimen belongs to a study of T cells in Graves' hyperthyroidism and ophthalmopathy. CDR1 and CDR2 from the germline V gene are DFQATT and SNEGSKA (reference sequence). V was pared by 5 bases and J by 12 bases, with 20 bases between. The CDR3 is 13 amino acids.

This sequence was found in a woman aged 18-29 years with Graves' hyperthyroidism. The rearrangement joins TRBV20-1 to TRBJ2-1; D is possibly TRBD1 (7 bases). Sequencing was carried out using blood. The CDR3 region is CSALQGGLFGQFF. Written as DNA, the CDR3 is TGCAGTGCTCTCCAGGGGGGACTGTTCGGGCAGTTCTTC.